One and the same sample provided the 17 T cell receptor beta chains below, sequenced in a study of Graves' ophthalmopathy and Graves' hyperthyroidism. Investigators amplified TCR beta CDR3 regions from RNA transcripts. Following a first-round RT-PCR that used HTBI primers, a second-round multiplex PCR was carried out. MiXCR, applied by TCRdb to the multiplex PCR reads, yields one record per CDR3 protein. The top ten clones hold about 4.6% of a sample with about 590,000 distinct CDR3 sequences, just under 40% of them seen once. Material for sequencing was peripheral blood or thyroid tissue (not recorded which). Receptors were obtained from an adult man with Graves' hyperthyroidism.

The V call is TRBV20-1, the J call TRBJ2-7; 8 nucleotides align to TRBD1. This CDR3 has 13 residues. With 1 base clipped from V and 6 bases from J, the junction kept 5 bases outside the gene matches. In germline, CDR1 is DFQATT, CDR2 SNEGSKA (reference sequence). CDR3 in amino acids: CSARVQGAGEQYF. DNA for the CDR3: TGCAGTGCTAGAGTGCAGGGGGCTGGCGAGCAGTACTTC.

This clonotype was counted many times. V usage is TRBV6-6 and J usage is TRBJ1-2; no definite D call. This CDR3 region has 15 residues. Trimming took 5 bases from V and 4 from J, leaving 17 bases between them. Germline V gives CDR1 MNHNY, CDR2 SVGAGI (reference sequence). CDR3 bases: TGTGCCAGCAGTGAAGCTGCAGCAACCTTCTATGGCTACACCTTC. Protein sequence: CASSEAAATFYGYTF.

The chain combines TRBV25-1 with TRBJ1-4, with 7 nucleotides matching TRBD1. V trimming: 3 bases; J trimming: 4 bases; junction bases outside the gene matches: 8. Germline V lookup: CDR1 MGHDK, CDR2 SYGVNS. This CDR3 comprises 16 residues. CDR3 sequence: CASSDSTGEVNEKLFF. In nucleotides, the CDR3 is TGTGCCAGCAGTGACTCTACAGGGGAAGTTAATGAAAAACTGTTTTTT.

As for this clonotype: A much larger clone differs by one base, so this may be a read error. This rearrangement joins TRBV10-1 to TRBJ2-7; 16 nucleotides line up with TRBD2. This CDR3 has 21 residues. Looked up from germline, CDR1 is WNHNN and CDR2 is SYGVQD (reference sequence). Written as DNA, the CDR3 is TGCCCCAGCAGTGAGTCGGGATGCCAGGGACTAGCGGGAGGGGTTTATTACGAGCAGTACTTC. Protein: CPSSESGCQGLAGGVYYEQYF.

Concerning this clonotype itself: The CDR3 end shows no conserved phenylalanine or tryptophan, and so a read error is likely. Because the CDR3's place on the DNA is in doubt, the DNA is left out and the CDR3 is given as listed by TCRdb. The chain combines TRBV7-9 with TRBJ1-4; the table's D gene call, TRBD1, was not cross checked with the DNA. A total of 9 residues make up the CDR3, ends included. Germline V gives CDR1 SEHNR, CDR2 FQNEAQ (reference sequence). This chain's CDR3 is CASGPGQGI.

The gene calls are TRBV29-1 and TRBJ1-2; the match to TRBD1 covers 7 bases. This CDR3 is built from 12 residues. The V segment lost 7 bases and the J segment 6 bases; nucleotides outside the gene matches: 8. Germline CDR1 SQVTM, CDR2 ANQGSEA. DNA of the CDR3: TGCAGCGCGCACAGGGGCGACGATGGCTACACCTTC. Protein sequence: CSAHRGDDGYTF.

This clonotype was counted only a few times. V and J are TRBV2 and TRBJ2-2; 8 positions match TRBD2. Unmatched junction bases numbered 5, after V lost 6 bases and J lost 5 bases. The germline V gene encodes CDR1 SNHLY and CDR2 FYNNEI. The CDR3 consists of 14 residues. The CDR3 spells CASRGTRGTGELFF. CDR3 in DNA: TGTGCCAGCAGGGGGACTAGAGGGACCGGGGAGCTGTTTTTT. The whole variable domain, remainder taken from reference TRBV2 and TRBJ2-2, is EPEVTQTPSHQVTQMGQEVILRCVPISNHLYFYWYRQILGQKVEFLVSFYNNEISEKSEIFDDQFSVERPDGSNFTLKIRSTKLEDSAMYFCASRGTRGTGELFFGEGSRLTVL.

This clonotype has ten or more counts. V gene TRBV24-1 combines with J gene TRBJ1-1; 9 bases line up with TRBD1. The germline CDR1 and CDR2 sequences are KGHDR and SFDVKD. The CDR3 is 17 residues long. V lost 2 bases and J lost 6; bases outside the gene matches: 12. CDR3 protein: CATSDSRSGTGTPEAFF. Here the CDR3 DNA reads TGTGCCACCAGTGATTCACGGTCCGGGACAGGGACCCCTGAAGCTTTCTTT.

Ten or more counts support this clonotype. The chain is built from TRBV10-3 and TRBJ1-1; 10 nucleotides match TRBD1. V was clipped by 4 bases and J by 1 base; unmatched bases: 0. Germline CDR1 ENHRY, CDR2 SYGVKD. CDR3 length: 14 amino acids. The CDR3 region is CAISGDRGNTEAFF. In DNA, the CDR3 is TGTGCCATCAGTGGGGACAGGGGGAACACTGAAGCTTTCTTT.

The J gene is TRBJ1-3, the V gene TRBV29-1; D unresolved. Per the germline V gene, CDR1 is SQVTM and CDR2 is ANQGSEA. This CDR3 is built from 13 residues. Between the trimmed V and J ends, which lost 8 bases and 0 bases, there was a span of 11 bases. This CDR3 reads CSLSGSSGNTIYF. CDR3 in DNA: TGCAGCTTATCGGGGAGCTCTGGAAACACCATATATTTT.

V usage is TRBV13 and J usage is TRBJ1-6; the D gene is possibly TRBD1 (5 bases). The germline V gene encodes CDR1 PRHDT and CDR2 FYEKMQ (reference sequence). Deletions cut 4 bases from V and 10 bases from J, with 17 bases between. The CDR3 has 15 residues. The CDR3 sequence: CASSSLWGLGSPLHF. As DNA, the CDR3 is TGTGCCAGCAGCTCCCTATGGGGCTTGGGATCACCCCTCCACTTT.

Comments on this clonotype: The CDR3 ends on some other residue instead of the conserved phenylalanine or tryptophan, so this is likely a read error. The limits of the CDR3 on the DNA are not certain, so only TCRdb's listed CDR3 is given. The V and J genes are TRBV10-3 and TRBJ2-7; the listed D gene, TRBD1, was not tested against the DNA. The germline CDR1 and CDR2 sequences are ENHRY and SYGVKD. The CDR3 is made up of 12 amino acids, end residues included. The chain's CDR3 is CAISESAGAQNT.

Note on this clonotype: With a much larger clone just one base away, this may be a read error. The chain is built from TRBV5-1 and TRBJ2-7, with D possibly being TRBD1 (6 bases). Germline V CDR1 and CDR2: SGHRS, YFSETQ. The CDR3 covers 13 residues. The DNA for the CDR3 is TGCGTCAGCAGCTGGGACACCGCCTACGAGCAGTACTTC. Translated: CVSSWDTAYEQYF.

This chain connects TRBV5-1 to TRBJ2-2; D may be TRBD1 or TRBD2 (6 bases each). This CDR3 has 15 amino acids. V was trimmed by 3 bases and J by 5 bases, leaving 14 bases between them. Germline CDR1 is SGHRS and CDR2 is YFSETQ. The CDR3, as DNA: TGCGCCAGCAGCTCCGACTGGGGGGCGACCGGGGAGCTGTTTTTT. Protein: CASSSDWGATGELFF.

This clonotype was picked up a small number of times. The CDR3 DNA reads as TGTGCCAGTAGTATAGATCAGCTAGCGGGACCGGACGAGCAGTACTTC. This encodes CASSIDQLAGPDEQYF. The chain uses TRBV19 and TRBJ2-7; 9 bases are shared with TRBD2. From germline, CDR1 is LNHDA and CDR2 SQIVND (reference sequence). V lost 0 bases and J lost 5; bases outside the gene matches: 8. This CDR3 has 16 amino acids.

The chain links TRBV6-1 to TRBJ2-5, with D perhaps assigned TRBD1 or TRBD2 (6 bases each). This CDR3 spans 15 amino acids. Germline V gene data show CDR1 as MNHNS and CDR2 as SASEGT. Deletions cut 5 bases from V and 9 bases from J, with 22 bases between. CDR3 coding DNA: TGTGCCAGCAGTCCCTACCGGGGGCATGCGGAGGCCCAGTACTTC. Protein sequence: CASSPYRGHAEAQYF.

This clonotype was seen ten or more times. The chain uses TRBV29-1 and TRBJ2-5; a possible D gene is TRBD2 (7 bases). Trimming removed 6 bases at V and 1 base at J, with 15 bases between. The germline V gene has CDR1 SQVTM and CDR2 ANQGSEA. The CDR3 runs to 14 residues. CDR3 residues: CSVEGGVSQETQYF. The CDR3, as DNA: TGCAGCGTCGAGGGGGGGGTAAGCCAAGAGACCCAGTACTTC.